Each of the 26 T cell receptor beta chains below was sequenced from the same sample in a study of T-cell reconstitution after alpha-beta-depleted transplantation in children. Unique molecular identifiers tagged the TCRbeta library. Via MiXCR, TCRdb re-called the PCR reads, giving one row per CDR3 protein. The sample includes 210,000 or so distinct CDR3 sequences, around 10% seen only once; the top ten take about 6.2%. Sequencing used PBMCs from the stem cell graft donor, obtained from the stem cell graft. The receptor source for this set is a human donor who donated a stem cell graft to a child with acute lymphoblastic leukemia.

The chain carries TRBV12-3 or TRBV12-4 and TRBJ2-7, with 13 bases fitting TRBD2. CDR3 size: 18 residues. V gave up 3 bases and J gave up 4 bases; unmatched junction bases: 12. The CDR3 loop reads CASSLGPGKTSGRYEQYF. The CDR3 region has the DNA TGTGCCAGCAGTTTGGGGCCTGGCAAGACTAGCGGGAGGTACGAGCAGTACTTC.

This chain uses TRBV15 with TRBJ1-5, with a possible D match to TRBD1 (6 bases). The CDR3 totals 16 residues. Germline lookup yields CDR1 LNHNV and CDR2 YYDKDF (reference sequence). With 5 bases removed from V and 2 bases from J, the gap between germline ends came to 16 bases. CDR3 residues: CATSGREQGRNQPQHF. For the CDR3, the DNA is TGTGCCACCAGCGGAAGGGAACAGGGCCGCAATCAGCCCCAGCATTTT.

The genes are TRBV12-2 and TRBJ2-3; TRBD1, as called in the table, went unchecked against the DNA. TRBV12-2 represents a pseudogene. There are 21 residues in the CDR3. CDR3 loop: CASRFSPAPTSLGSPTDTQYF. The CDR3 DNA reads as TGTGCAAGTCGCTTTTCCCCCGCACCTACTAGCTTGGGCTCCCCCACAGATACGCAGTATTTT.

This clonotype has at least ten counts. For the CDR3, the DNA is TGTGCCAGCAGCTTAGCCCCAGATACGCAGTATTTT. It specifies CASSLAPDTQYF. The chain has TRBV7-9 and TRBJ2-3; D gene uncertain. The CDR3 is made up of 12 amino acids. Germline V lookup: CDR1 SEHNR, CDR2 FQNEAQ (reference sequence). The ends were cut back, 0 bases at V and 4 bases at J, with 2 bases in the middle.

This clonotype came up a few times. The rearrangement joins TRBV6-2 or TRBV6-3 to TRBJ2-3; D unclear. The CDR3 is made up of 15 amino acids. The germline CDR1 and CDR2 sequences are MNHEY and SVGEGT. V was pared by 2 bases and J by 0 bases, with 9 bases between. The CDR3 coding sequence is TGTGCCAGCAGTTACCTCCGTACCAGCACAGATACGCAGTATTTT. Its protein is CASSYLRTSTDTQYF.

This clonotype was seen a handful of times. This rearrangement joins TRBV7-8 to TRBJ1-5; 9 bases are a match to TRBD1. The CDR3 is 16 amino acids. The V and J ends lost 5 bases and 2 bases, in that order; junction bases with no gene match: 7. Germline CDR1 and CDR2: SGHVS and FQNEAQ. CDR3: CASSLQGARRNQPQHF. The CDR3 bases are TGTGCCAGCAGCCTACAGGGGGCGAGGCGCAATCAGCCCCAGCATTTT. Supplemented by reference TRBV7-8 and TRBJ1-5, the full variable domain reads GAGVSQSPRYKVAKRGQDVALRCDPISGHVSLFWYQQALGQGPEFLTYFQNEAQLDKSGLPSDRFFAERPEGSVSTLKIQRTQQEDSAVYLCASSLQGARRNQPQHFGDGTRLSIL.

The chain links TRBV5-1 to TRBJ2-2; 8 bases line up with TRBD1. The CDR3 runs to 15 residues. Germline trimming cut 4 bases from V and 6 bases from J; bases unmatched to any gene: 8. The germline CDR1 and CDR2 sequences are SGHRS and YFSETQ. The chain's CDR3 is CASSHGQGAAGELFF. In DNA, the CDR3 is TGCGCCAGCAGCCACGGACAGGGTGCCGCCGGGGAGCTGTTTTTT.

This clonotype has a count of ten or more. The rearrangement joins TRBV29-1 to TRBJ1-1; D remains unclear. Germline CDR1 is SQVTM and CDR2 is ANQGSEA. V shed 5 bases and J shed 0 bases, with 1 base lying between them. The CDR3 has 10 residues. CDR3 amino acids: CSVMNTEAFF. CDR3 nucleotide sequence: TGCAGCGTTATGAACACTGAAGCTTTCTTT.

This clonotype was observed a few times. In DNA form, the CDR3 reads TGCAGTGCCTACAGGGGCATGAGCTCCTACGAGCAGTACTTC. Encoded protein: CSAYRGMSSYEQYF. This chain joins TRBV20-1 and TRBJ2-7; TRBD1 matches 7 bases. Germline V gene data show CDR1 as DFQATT and CDR2 as SNEGSKA (reference sequence). With 6 bases clipped from V and 0 bases from J, the junction kept 8 bases outside the gene matches. The CDR3 totals 14 residues.

This clonotype was detected only a few times. The J gene is TRBJ2-3, the V gene TRBV7-2; 7 bases align to TRBD1. This CDR3 has 14 residues. V dropped 6 bases and J dropped 3; count of bases not matched to a gene: 6. Germline assignment: CDR1 SGHTA and CDR2 FQGNSA. In DNA, the CDR3 is TGTGCCAGCAGACCGGACAGGTTTACAGATACGCAGTATTTT. This encodes CASRPDRFTDTQYF. The whole variable domain, filled in from reference TRBV7-2 and TRBJ2-3, reads GAGVSQSPSNKVTEKGKDVELRCDPISGHTALYWYRQSLGQGLEFLIYFQGNSAPDKSGLPSDRFSAERTGGSVSTLTIQRTQQEDSAVYLCASRPDRFTDTQYFGPGTRLTVL.

The J gene is TRBJ1-4, the V gene TRBV4-3, with D possibly TRBD1 on 5 matching bases. CDR1 is LGHNA and CDR2 is YSLEER in the germline V gene. The CDR3 runs 13 residues. V was pared by 4 bases and J by 7 bases, with 10 bases between. DNA for the CDR3: TGCGCCAGCAGCCGAGAAAGGGGTGAAAAACTGTTTTTT. It is translated as CASSRERGEKLFF.

This clonotype was found a few times. This chain joins TRBV10-3 and TRBJ1-2, with D unclear. Germline-derived CDR1 and CDR2 are ENHRY and SYGVKD. V was clipped by 0 bases and J by 2 bases, with 22 bases between them. The CDR3 has 19 residues. The CDR3: CAISESTIGVATQNYGYTF. In DNA form, the CDR3 reads TGTGCCATCAGTGAGTCGACTATAGGAGTAGCAACACAAAACTATGGCTACACCTTC.

This clonotype was seen a handful of times. This chain links TRBV6-4 with TRBJ2-7; D remains ambiguous. Germline V gene data show CDR1 as MRHNA and CDR2 as SNTAGT. Between the trimmed V and J ends, which lost 4 bases and 6 bases, there was a span of 13 bases. The CDR3 has 13 amino acids. CDR3 residues: CASSVDRGAEQYF. DNA of the CDR3: TGTGCCAGCAGTGTTGATCGCGGCGCCGAGCAGTACTTC.

This clonotype was seen a few times. This chain links TRBV27 with TRBJ1-2; no firm D call. The CDR3 is 14 amino acids. The germline V gene has CDR1 MNHEY and CDR2 SMNVEV (reference sequence). V gave up 7 bases and J gave up 2 bases, with 14 bases separating them. CDR3 in DNA: TGTGCCAGCACCACCAGCTGGGAAAACTATGGCTACACCTTC. Protein product: CASTTSWENYGYTF.

This clonotype appeared a few times. V is TRBV5-6 and J is TRBJ1-4; no firm D call. This CDR3 comprises 14 residues. In germline, CDR1 is SGHDT, CDR2 YYEEEE. V lost 0 bases to trimming and J lost 2 bases, with 5 bases between them. The CDR3 here is CASSLGYTNEKLFF. The CDR3 DNA is TGTGCCAGCAGCTTGGGGTACACTAATGAAAAACTGTTTTTT.

V and J are TRBV6-5 and TRBJ2-1; possibly TRBD2 for D (7 bases). Germline assignment: CDR1 MNHEY and CDR2 SVGAGI. The CDR3 consists of 16 residues. V was cut by 0 bases and J by 5 bases, with 14 bases left in between. CDR3 in amino acids: CASSYSTGGGNNEQFF. The CDR3 bases are TGTGCCAGCAGTTACTCGACGGGGGGCGGAAACAATGAGCAGTTCTTC.

This chain connects TRBV20-1 to TRBJ2-1, with TRBD2 matching 9 bases. V lost 0 bases, J lost 2 bases, and 5 bases stayed unmatched. The V gene's germline CDR1 is DFQATT and CDR2 SNEGSKA (reference sequence). This CDR3 region has 16 residues. Here the CDR3 reads CSARDRRGGPYNEQFF. Here the CDR3 DNA reads TGCAGTGCTAGAGATCGGCGGGGGGGCCCCTACAATGAGCAGTTCTTC.

This clonotype appeared a few times. V gene TRBV7-9 combines with J gene TRBJ1-4; D perhaps matches TRBD1 (6 bases). CDR3 size: 14 residues. V gave up 10 bases and J gave up 4 bases, with 16 bases separating them. Germline V gene data show CDR1 as SEHNR and CDR2 as FQNEAQ (reference sequence). The CDR3 is CATDRPGVNEKLFF. As DNA, the CDR3 is TGTGCCACCGACCGGCCAGGGGTTAATGAAAAACTGTTTTTT.

This clonotype occurred many times. The chain recombines TRBV6-6 with TRBJ2-3; D perhaps matches TRBD2 (6 bases). CDR3 length: 13 residues. V was shortened by 2 bases and J by 6 bases, with 9 bases between the two germline ends. CDR1 is MNHNY and CDR2 is SVGAGI in the germline V gene (reference sequence). The CDR3 DNA reads as TGTGCCAGCAGTTACCAGGGACTTGATACGCAGTATTTT. It codes for CASSYQGLDTQYF.

This clonotype was picked up a small number of times. V gene TRBV7-6 combines with J gene TRBJ2-3; the D is unclear. This CDR3 is built from 14 residues. Trimming cost V 3 bases and J 1 base, with 8 bases left between them. CDR1 and CDR2 from the germline V gene are SGHVS and FNYEAQ. This CDR3 reads CASSLTAGTDTQYF. CDR3 coding DNA: TGTGCCAGCAGCTTGACCGCTGGCACAGATACGCAGTATTTT.

This clonotype was counted at least ten times. V usage is TRBV27 and J usage is TRBJ2-5, with 9 bases aligning to TRBD2. V gave up 1 base and J gave up 1 base; unmatched junction bases: 4. In germline, CDR1 is MNHEY, CDR2 SMNVEV (reference sequence). The CDR3 is made up of 16 amino acids. CDR3 nucleotides: TGTGCCAGCAGTTTATACCCTAGCGGGGTCCAAGAGACCCAGTACTTC. This sequence encodes CASSLYPSGVQETQYF.

This clonotype showed up just a few times. The chain couples TRBV3-1 to TRBJ1-5; D gene uncertain. Trimming shortened V by 1 base and J by 8 bases, and 9 bases separated the two germline ends. Germline V gene data show CDR1 as LGHDT and CDR2 as YNNKEL (reference sequence). This CDR3 has 13 amino acids. CDR3 nucleotide sequence: TGTGCCAGCAGCCAAGGGTTCATCAAGCCCCAGCATTTT. Translation gives CASSQGFIKPQHF.

This clonotype was detected only a few times. This chain joins TRBV4-3 and TRBJ1-5, with no clear D. CDR3 length equals 15 residues. The V and J ends lost 0 bases and 3 bases respectively, with 9 bases between them. From germline, CDR1 is LGHNA and CDR2 YSLEER. CDR3 in DNA: TGCGCCAGCAGCCAAGATCCCCTTCCCAATCAGCCCCAGCATTTT. Its protein is CASSQDPLPNQPQHF.

This clonotype was seen a few times. This chain uses TRBV15 with TRBJ2-7, with D unclear. Trimming cost V 1 base and J 10 bases, with 23 bases left between them. CDR3 length equals 16 residues. Germline values: CDR1 LNHNV, CDR2 YYDKDF (reference sequence). CDR3 residues: CATSRALTPVTGDQYF. The CDR3 bases are TGTGCCACCAGCAGAGCACTCACCCCAGTTACCGGAGACCAGTACTTC.

In this sample, this clonotype turned up a few times. The rearrangement uses TRBV7-2 and TRBJ2-1; 12 nucleotides match TRBD2. This CDR3 region has 15 residues. The germline gives CDR1 SGHTA, CDR2 FQGNSA. Trimming took 4 bases from V and 4 from J; bases not matched to a gene: 2. In nucleotides, the CDR3 is TGTGCCAGCAGCTCGACTAGCGGGAGATACAATGAGCAGTTCTTC. This encodes CASSSTSGRYNEQFF. Supplemented by reference TRBV7-2 and TRBJ2-1, the full variable domain reads GAGVSQSPSNKVTEKGKDVELRCDPISGHTALYWYRQSLGQGLEFLIYFQGNSAPDKSGLPSDRFSAERTGGSVSTLTIQRTQQEDSAVYLCASSSTSGRYNEQFFGPGTRLTVL.

This clonotype was observed a few times. This sequence joins TRBV29-1 and TRBJ1-2; tentatively, D is TRBD1 (5 bases). Trimming took 6 bases from V and 4 from J, leaving 15 bases between them. This CDR3 comprises 13 residues. Germline V gene sequence: CDR1 SQVTM, CDR2 ANQGSEA. CDR3 coding DNA: TGCAGCGTAACGCCCCGGGACTCCTATGGCTACACCTTC. As protein: CSVTPRDSYGYTF. The full variable domain, completed using reference TRBV29-1 and TRBJ1-2, is SAVISQKPSRDICQRGTSLTIQCQVDSQVTMMFWYRQQPGQSLTLIATANQGSEATYESGFVIDKFPISRPNLTFSTLTVSNMSPEDSSIYLCSVTPRDSYGYTFGSGTRLTVV.